This T cell receptor beta chain originates from a study of blood T cell repertoires in COVID-19. Study as a whole: T cells, B-cell-depleted T cells, or PBMCs supplied cDNA or gDNA.

The protocol was immunoSEQ multiplex PCR, while the TCRdb copy is restricted to in-frame clones and leaves out a portion. The top ten hold about 5.3% of the sample, which has approximately 170,000 clones, approximately 91% seen once. V was clipped by 5 bases and J by 1 base, with 6 bases between them. The length of the CDR3 is 13 residues. Germline V gene data show CDR1 as SGHNT and CDR2 as YENEEA. The sequence came from a man aged 18 to 29 with COVID-19, enrolled during active disease. Material for sequencing was peripheral blood. The chain combines TRBV11-3 with TRBJ2-1; D is possibly TRBD1 (6 bases). CDR3: CASSRGSYNEQFF. The CDR3 DNA reads TGTGCCAGCAGCAGGGGGTCCTACAATGAGCAGTTCTTC.